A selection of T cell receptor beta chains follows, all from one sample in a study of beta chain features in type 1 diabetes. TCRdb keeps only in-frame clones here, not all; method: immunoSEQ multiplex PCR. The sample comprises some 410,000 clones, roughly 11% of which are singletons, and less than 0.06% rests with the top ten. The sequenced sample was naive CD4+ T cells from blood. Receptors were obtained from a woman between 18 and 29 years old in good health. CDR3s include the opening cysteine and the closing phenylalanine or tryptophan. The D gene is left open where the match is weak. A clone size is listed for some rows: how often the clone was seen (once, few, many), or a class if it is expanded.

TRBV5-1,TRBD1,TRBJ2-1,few,CASSRTGQGIWAYNEQFF,TGCGCCAGCAGCCGGACGGGACAGGGGATTTGGGCCTACAATGAGCAGTTCTTC
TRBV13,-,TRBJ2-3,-,CASSAHRADTQYF,TGTGCCAGCAGCGCACACAGGGCCGATACGCAGTATTTT
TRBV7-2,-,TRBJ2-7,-,CASSFSTTIGYEQYF,TGTGCCAGCAGCTTCAGTACTACCATCGGGTACGAGCAGTACTTC
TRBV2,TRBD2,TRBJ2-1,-,CASSASGGYNEQFF,TGTGCCAGCAGTGCTAGCGGAGGCTACAATGAGCAGTTCTTC
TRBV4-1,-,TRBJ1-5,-,CASSQIGRGGNQPQHF,TGCGCCAGCAGCCAAATCGGGAGGGGGGGCAATCAGCCCCAGCATTTT
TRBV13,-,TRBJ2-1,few,CASSMGHEQFF,TGTGCCAGCAGCATGGGCCATGAGCAGTTCTTC
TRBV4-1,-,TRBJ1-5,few,CASSPLGNQPQHF,TGCGCCAGCAGCCCTCTTGGCAATCAGCCCCAGCATTTT
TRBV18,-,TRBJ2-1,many,CASSPSRGYKGGPTTRHEQFF,TGTGCCAGCTCACCCTCGAGGGGGTACAAAGGGGGACCTACTACACGGCATGAGCAGTTCTTC
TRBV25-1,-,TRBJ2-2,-,CASIGPNTGELFF,TGTGCCAGCATAGGTCCTAACACCGGGGAGCTGTTTTTT
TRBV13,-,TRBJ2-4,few,CARQENRWTADKNIQYF,TGTGCCAGACAAGAGAACAGATGGACAGCTGACAAAAACATTCAGTACTTC
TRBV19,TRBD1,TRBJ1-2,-,CASIAAGTAVGYTF,TGTGCCAGTATCGCCGCCGGGACAGCCGTTGGCTACACCTTC
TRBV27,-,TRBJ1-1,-,CASSSRVNTEAFF,TGTGCCAGCAGTTCCCGGGTGAACACTGAAGCTTTCTTT
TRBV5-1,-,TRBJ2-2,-,CASSLDRRNTGELFF,TGCGCCAGCAGCTTGGATCGGAGGAACACCGGGGAGCTGTTTTTT
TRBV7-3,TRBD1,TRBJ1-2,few,CASSFDRAYGYTF,TGTGCCAGCAGCTTCGACAGGGCCTATGGCTACACCTTC
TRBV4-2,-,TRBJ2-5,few,CASSQLGQETQYF,TGTGCCAGCAGCCAACTAGGACAAGAGACCCAGTACTTC
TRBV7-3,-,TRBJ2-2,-,CASSSTVTGELFF,TGTGCCAGCAGCTCCACGGTCACCGGGGAGCTGTTTTTT
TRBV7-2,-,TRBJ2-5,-,CASSPRGGDRETQYF,TGTGCCAGCAGCCCCCGTGGAGGGGATCGAGAGACCCAGTACTTC
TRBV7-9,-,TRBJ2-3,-,CASSLGSASSTDTQYF,TGTGCCAGCAGCTTAGGTTCGGCATCTAGCACAGATACGCAGTATTTT
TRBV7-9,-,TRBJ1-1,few,CASSLALRKGDTEAFF,TGTGCCAGCAGCTTAGCGCTACGAAAAGGGGACACTGAAGCTTTCTTT
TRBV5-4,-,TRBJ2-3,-,CASSLVVTSKDTQYF,TGTGCCAGCAGCTTGGTTGTGACTTCCAAAGATACGCAGTATTTT
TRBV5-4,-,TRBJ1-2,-,CASSSTSYGYTF,TGTGCCAGCAGCTCGACCTCCTATGGCTACACCTTC
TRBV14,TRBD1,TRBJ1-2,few,CASSHAGGDYGYTF,TGTGCCAGCAGCCACGCAGGGGGCGACTATGGCTACACCTTC